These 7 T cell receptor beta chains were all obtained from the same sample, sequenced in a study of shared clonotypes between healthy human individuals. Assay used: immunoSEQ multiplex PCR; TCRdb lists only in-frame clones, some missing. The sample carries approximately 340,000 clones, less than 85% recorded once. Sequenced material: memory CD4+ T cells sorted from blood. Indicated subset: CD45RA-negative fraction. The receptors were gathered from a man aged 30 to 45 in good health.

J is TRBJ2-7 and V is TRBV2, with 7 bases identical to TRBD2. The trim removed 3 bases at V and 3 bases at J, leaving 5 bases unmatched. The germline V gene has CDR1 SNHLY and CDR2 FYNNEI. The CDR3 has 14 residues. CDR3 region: CASSDWGGDYEQYF. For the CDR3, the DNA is TGTGCCAGCAGTGATTGGGGGGGAGACTACGAGCAGTACTTC.

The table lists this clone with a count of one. DNA for the CDR3: TGTGCCAGCAGCTTAACGACGACAGGGAACGTTCCCTACGAGCAGTACTTC. Its translation is CASSLTTTGNVPYEQYF. This chain links TRBV11-2 with TRBJ2-7, with 7 bases matching TRBD1. The CDR3 totals 17 residues. Germline trimming cut 2 bases from V and 2 bases from J; bases unmatched to any gene: 12. The germline gives CDR1 SGHAT, CDR2 FQNNGV.

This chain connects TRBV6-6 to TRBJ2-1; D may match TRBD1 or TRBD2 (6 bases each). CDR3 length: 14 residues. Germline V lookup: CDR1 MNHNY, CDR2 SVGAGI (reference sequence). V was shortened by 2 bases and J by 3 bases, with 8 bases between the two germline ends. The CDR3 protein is CASSYRGLYNEQFF. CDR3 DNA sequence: TGTGCCAGCAGTTACCGGGGGCTCTACAATGAGCAGTTCTTC.

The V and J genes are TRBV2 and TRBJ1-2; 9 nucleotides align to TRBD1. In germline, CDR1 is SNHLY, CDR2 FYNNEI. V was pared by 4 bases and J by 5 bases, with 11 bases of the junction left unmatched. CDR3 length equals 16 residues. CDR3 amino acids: CASSGQGGSGGYGYTF. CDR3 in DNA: TGTGCCAGCAGTGGACAGGGGGGCTCTGGGGGATATGGCTACACCTTC.

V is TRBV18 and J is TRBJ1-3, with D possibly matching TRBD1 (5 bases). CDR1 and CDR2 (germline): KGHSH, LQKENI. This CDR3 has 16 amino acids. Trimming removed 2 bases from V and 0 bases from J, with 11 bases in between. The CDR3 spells CASSPEKTASGNTIYF. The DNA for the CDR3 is TGTGCCAGCTCACCAGAAAAGACAGCCTCTGGAAACACCATATATTTT.

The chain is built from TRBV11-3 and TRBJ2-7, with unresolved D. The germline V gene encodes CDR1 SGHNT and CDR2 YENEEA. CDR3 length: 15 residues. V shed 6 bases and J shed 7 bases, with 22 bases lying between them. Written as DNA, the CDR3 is TGTGCCAGCAGTCCAGCCCTCGGACCACCCCAGGAGCAGTACTTC. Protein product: CASSPALGPPQEQYF.

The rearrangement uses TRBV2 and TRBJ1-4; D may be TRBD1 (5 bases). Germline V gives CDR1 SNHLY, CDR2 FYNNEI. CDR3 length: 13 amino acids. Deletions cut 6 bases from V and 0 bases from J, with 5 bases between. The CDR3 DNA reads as TGTGCCAGCAGCAGGGCAACTAATGAAAAACTGTTTTTT. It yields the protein CASSRATNEKLFF.